This T cell receptor (beta chain) was observed in a study of blood T cell repertoires in COVID-19. The CDR3 length is 17 residues. CDR1 is SGHNT, CDR2 YYREEE, per germline (reference sequence). Trimming removed 5 bases from V and 0 bases from J, with 18 bases in between. Clones were sequenced by immunoSEQ multiplex PCR, and TCRdb holds only the in-frame ones, with some missing. This table holds about 120,000 clones, about 83% found once. The chain has TRBV5-4 and TRBJ2-4; possibly TRBD1 for D (6 bases). This TCR came from a man aged 55-75 years with acute or convalescent COVID-19. Source material: peripheral blood. DNA of the CDR3: TGTGCCAGCAGTGCAGGACAGAGTGAAGAAGCCAAAAACATTCAGTACTTC. It specifies CASSAGQSEEAKNIQYF.